This T cell receptor beta chain stems from a study of fetal regulatory T cell absence and autoimmunity. Study in general: Exocrine pancreas autoimmunity occurred in IPEX patients lacking clinical diabetes. The study, taken as a whole, reports: Antigen-driven pancreatic autoimmunity before birth in IPEX was inferred from oligoclonal enrichment. Broadly similar TRB gene family usage was seen in pancreas and cord blood.

Regarding this clone: Its antigen is undetermined.

Profiling relied on immunoSEQ multiplex PCR, and the TCRdb table lists in-frame clones only, not all of them. Of 46,000 or so clones in the sample, about 80% were seen once. Germline V gene lookup returns CDR1 SGHRS and CDR2 YFSETQ. V was cut by 4 bases and J by 2 bases, with 7 bases left in between. The CDR3 length is 12 residues. The specimen sequenced was cord blood. This rearrangement joins TRBV5-1 to TRBJ2-7; D is perhaps TRBD1 (5 bases). The clonotype originates from a newborn boy with IPEX syndrome. CDR3 nucleotide sequence: TGCGCCAGCAGCGCGGACACCTACGAGCAGTACTTC. This sequence encodes CASSADTYEQYF.